The 10 T cell receptor beta chains in this list originate from one sample, sequenced in a study of T cells in Graves' hyperthyroidism and ophthalmopathy. It was RNA transcripts that yielded the amplified TCR beta CDR3 regions. The TCR CDR3 first-round RT-PCR relied on the HTBI primer set. One entry per CDR3 protein results from TCRdb running MiXCR on the multiplex PCR reads. The data hold 640,000 or so distinct CDR3 sequences, with over 12% observed a single time. The sequenced sample was blood. The receptors were sampled from a woman younger than 35 with Graves' ophthalmopathy.

V usage is TRBV6-2 or TRBV6-3 and J usage is TRBJ2-3; TRBD2 matches at 10 bases. The CDR3 runs 15 residues. The germline gives CDR1 MNHEY, CDR2 SVGEGT. J was trimmed by 4 bases and V by 0 bases; bases with no gene match: 1. The CDR3 sequence: CASSYSLAGADTQYF. CDR3 nucleotides: TGTGCCAGCAGTTACTCGCTAGCGGGAGCAGATACGCAGTATTTT.

This clonotype was seen at least ten times. The rearrangement joins TRBV28 to TRBJ2-7; D is perhaps TRBD1 or TRBD2 (5 bases each). V shed 1 base and J shed 7 bases, with 14 bases lying between them. Germline CDR1 and CDR2: MDHEN and SYDVKM. This CDR3 has 14 residues. The CDR3 DNA reads TGTGCCAGCAGTTTATACCGGGACGCCATAGAGCAGTACTTC. Protein sequence: CASSLYRDAIEQYF.

This clonotype was observed many times. The chain carries TRBV3-1 and TRBJ2-2, with D unclear. This CDR3 is 11 amino acids long. Germline lookup yields CDR1 LGHDT and CDR2 YNNKEL (reference sequence). V dropped 8 bases and J dropped 4 bases, with 5 bases sitting between them. CDR3 sequence reads: CASQITGELFF. The CDR3 region has the DNA TGTGCCAGCCAAATCACCGGGGAGCTGTTTTTT.

There are a few counts of this clonotype. The rearrangement links TRBV7-9 to TRBJ2-3, with D possibly being TRBD1 or TRBD2 (6 bases each). In germline, CDR1 is SEHNR, CDR2 FQNEAQ (reference sequence). The ends were cut back, 0 bases at V and 5 bases at J, with 15 bases in the middle. The CDR3 consists of 16 residues. The CDR3 here is CASSLASWGAGDTQYF. CDR3 DNA: TGTGCCAGCAGCTTAGCGAGTTGGGGGGCCGGAGATACGCAGTATTTT.

At least ten counts were recorded for this clonotype. This chain connects TRBV7-9 to TRBJ2-1, with TRBD2 matching 7 bases. This CDR3 is 16 amino acids long. Germline trimming cut 0 bases from V and 2 bases from J; bases unmatched to any gene: 4. CDR1 is SEHNR, CDR2 FQNEAQ, per germline (reference sequence). Written as DNA, the CDR3 is TGTGCCAGCAGCTTAGCGTCGGGACTAACCTACAATGAGCAGTTCTTC. Translated: CASSLASGLTYNEQFF.

The table lists this clonotype with many counts. The chain recombines TRBV6-1 with TRBJ2-7, with D perhaps assigned TRBD1 or TRBD2 (6 bases each). With 7 bases removed from V and 0 bases from J, the gap between germline ends came to 13 bases. The CDR3 contains 14 residues. Germline V gives CDR1 MNHNS, CDR2 SASEGT. The CDR3 DNA reads TGTGCCAGCACCAAGGGGGGATCCTCCTACGAGCAGTACTTC. Translation: CASTKGGSSYEQYF.

This clonotype was counted many times. The chain is built from TRBV29-1 and TRBJ1-1; possibly TRBD1 for D (5 bases). The CDR3 is 13 residues long. Germline V gene sequence: CDR1 SQVTM, CDR2 ANQGSEA. V dropped 5 bases and J dropped 4 bases, with 14 bases sitting between them. CDR3 in DNA: TGCAGCGTTACTCTCAGGGAGGGCACTGAAGCTTTCTTT. Amino acids: CSVTLREGTEAFF.

The chain combines TRBV6-2 or TRBV6-3 with TRBJ2-5, with TRBD1 identical over 9 bases. This CDR3 has 13 residues. Trimming took 5 bases from V and 7 from J; bases not matched to a gene: 5. CDR1 and CDR2 from the germline V gene are MNHEY and SVGEGT. The CDR3: CASSDRGLWTQYF. Here the CDR3 DNA reads TGTGCCAGCAGTGACAGGGGGTTGTGGACCCAGTACTTC.

The rearrangement uses TRBV29-1 and TRBJ1-5, with 7 positions matching TRBD1. The V segment lost 4 bases and the J segment 2 bases; nucleotides outside the gene matches: 8. The CDR3 loop spans 15 amino acids. Germline V lookup: CDR1 SQVTM, CDR2 ANQGSEA. The CDR3 is CSVADRVGGNQPQHF. The CDR3 bases are TGCAGCGTTGCAGACAGGGTTGGGGGCAATCAGCCCCAGCATTTT.

This clonotype showed up many times. CDR3 sequence: CASSQFRGAEGYTF. The CDR3 bases are TGTGCCAGCAGCCAGTTCCGGGGGGCGGAAGGCTACACCTTC. The chain links TRBV14 to TRBJ1-2; weak D call: TRBD1 (6 bases). The CDR3 has 14 residues. V was trimmed by 3 bases and J by 8 bases, leaving 16 bases between them. Germline CDR1 and CDR2: SGHDN and FVKESK.